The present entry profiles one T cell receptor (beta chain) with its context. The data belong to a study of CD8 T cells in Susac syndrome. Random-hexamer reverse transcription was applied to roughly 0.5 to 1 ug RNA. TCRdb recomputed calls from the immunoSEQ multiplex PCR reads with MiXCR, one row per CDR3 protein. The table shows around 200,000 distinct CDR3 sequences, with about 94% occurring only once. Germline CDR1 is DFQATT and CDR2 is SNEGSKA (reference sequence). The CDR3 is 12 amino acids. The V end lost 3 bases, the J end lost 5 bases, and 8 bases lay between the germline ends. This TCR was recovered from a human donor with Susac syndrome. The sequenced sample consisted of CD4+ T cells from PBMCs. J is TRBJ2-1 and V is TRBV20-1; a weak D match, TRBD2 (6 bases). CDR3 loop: CSASRGNNEQFF. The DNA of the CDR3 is TGCAGTGCTAGCCGCGGGAACAATGAGCAGTTCTTC.